Detailed here is one T cell receptor beta chain. Its antigen is still unknown. The sample originates from a study of blood T cells in healthy people across ages. Findings and limits, study-wide: Roughly linearly, TCR beta diversity per million T cells fell as age increased.

It was with a sample-barcoded 5' primer and a J-beta primer mix that a second PCR of about 6 to 12 cycles was run. TCRdb itself ran the 5' RACE reads through MiXCR, one entry per CDR3 protein. The repertoire has about 830,000 distinct CDR3 sequences, 58% of them found once; the top ten carry 20% to 25%. The CDR3 has 13 amino acids. Germline V gene sequence: CDR1 MNHNS, CDR2 SASEGT. V was trimmed by 1 base and J by 7 bases, leaving 10 bases between them. This sequence originates from a young man in good health. What was sequenced was blood. The chain couples TRBV6-1 to TRBJ1-2; D not certain. The CDR3 region is CASSEGVIGGYTF. The CDR3 nucleotides are TGTGCCAGCAGTGAAGGGGTTATAGGTGGCTACACCTTC.